The following is a T cell receptor beta chain sequence with its context. This specimen comes from a study of CD8+ T cells in alopecia areata. As the sequencing template, cDNA was produced by extracting RNA and reverse transcribing it. The table came from immunoSEQ multiplex PCR; TCRdb's copy has only in-frame clones and leaves some out. The sample has about 140,000 clones; roughly half are singletons. CDR1 LGHNA and CDR2 YNFKEQ come from the germline V gene. Trimming removed 4 bases from V and 1 base from J; junction bases left unmatched: 6. The CDR3 spans 18 residues. Source: CD4+ T cells sorted from blood, taken at week 0. The TCR originated in a human donor with alopecia areata. The V call is TRBV4-2, the J call TRBJ2-2, with TRBD2 matching 13 bases. The CDR3 DNA reads as TGTGCCAGCAGCCGAGGACTAGCGGGAGTCCTGAACACCGGGGAGCTGTTTTTT. It yields the protein CASSRGLAGVLNTGELFF.